The present TCR beta chain was sequenced within a study of shared clonotypes between healthy human individuals. About the study: The donor pool was made up of two women and a few men aged 18 to 49. Study-level results: Of the naive CD4 clonotypes, approximately 5% were shared across several donors.

This CDR3 region has 17 residues. Losses at the gene ends were 5 bases for V and 5 bases for J; bases not matched to a gene: 14. Germline loops: CDR1 SGHAT, CDR2 FQNNGV. Naive CD8 isolation took CD45RO-negative cells positively selected for CCR7 and excluded terminally differentiated effector memory CD45RA+ cells. A remark on this clone: The antigen remains undetermined.

The repertoire was sequenced with immunoSEQ multiplex PCR; TCRdb's copy has only in-frame clones and lacks some. The table records about 2.1 million clones, around 93% of them present only once. Sequencing was carried out using naive CD8+ T cells from PBMCs. The clonotype comes from a man aged 18 to 30 in good health. Some clones in this sample may be carry-over from other donors' samples. This chain joins TRBV11-2 and TRBJ2-5, with 10 bases fitting TRBD1. The CDR3 DNA reads TGTGCCAGCAGCCTGTATTCCCGGGACAGGGGATACGAGACCCAGTACTTC. Translating gives CASSLYSRDRGYETQYF.